The next 6 T cell receptor beta chains were all read from a single sample in a study of blood T cell repertoires in COVID-19. Libraries were prepared by immunoSEQ multiplex PCR; TCRdb keeps only in-frame clonotypes and omits some of them. The sample includes about 300,000 clones, more than 80% of them seen just once. The source material was PBMCs or T cells enriched from blood (not recorded which). These receptors all come from a woman in her 30s who had recovered from COVID-19.

The J gene is TRBJ1-1, the V gene TRBV7-8; D not resolved. Germline V gives CDR1 SGHVS, CDR2 FQNEAQ. CDR3 length equals 12 residues. Trimming removed 1 base from V and 7 bases from J, with 7 bases in between. The CDR3 nucleotides read TGTGCCAGCAGCTTAGTCGGGAATGAAGCTTTCTTT. Its translation is CASSLVGNEAFF.

The CDR3 protein is CASSLSGQGEGYTF. For the CDR3, the DNA is TGCGCCAGCAGCCTCTCGGGACAGGGCGAGGGCTACACCTTC. The V call is TRBV5-1, the J call TRBJ1-2; TRBD1 matches 9 bases. Germline trimming cut 4 bases from V and 8 bases from J; bases unmatched to any gene: 9. In germline, CDR1 is SGHRS, CDR2 YFSETQ. This CDR3 is built from 14 residues.

A note on this clone: Other nucleotide sequences in the sample specify the same CDR3. The chain joins TRBV28 to TRBJ1-5; possible D gene TRBD1, 5 bases. From germline, CDR1 is MDHEN and CDR2 SYDVKM. The CDR3 runs to 13 residues. V lost 2 bases and J lost 4, with 6 bases in between. CDR3 protein: CASSLPGNQPQHF. The CDR3 coding sequence is TGTGCCAGCAGTTTACCAGGGAATCAGCCCCAGCATTTT. Using reference TRBV28 and TRBJ1-5 for the parts outside the CDR3, the full variable domain is DVKVTQSSRYLVKRTGEKVFLECVQDMDHENMFWYRQDPGLGLRLIYFSYDVKMKEKGDIPEGYSVSREKKERFSLILESASTNQTSMYLCASSLPGNQPQHFGDGTRLSIL.

The chain has TRBV10-1 and TRBJ1-1; the match to TRBD1 covers 8 bases. Unmatched junction bases numbered 4, after V lost 4 bases and J lost 6 bases. The germline V gene encodes CDR1 WNHNN and CDR2 SYGVQD (reference sequence). This CDR3 contains 13 residues. The CDR3 sequence: CASSGQGTSEAFF. The CDR3 DNA is TGCGCCAGCAGTGGACAGGGGACATCTGAAGCTTTCTTT.

V is TRBV30 and J is TRBJ1-4; tentatively, D is TRBD1 (6 bases). This CDR3 comprises 13 residues. Between the trimmed V and J ends, which lost 5 bases and 4 bases, there was a span of 11 bases. Germline V lookup: CDR1 GTSNPN, CDR2 SVGIG (reference sequence). The CDR3 protein is CAWGAGDNEKLFF. CDR3 bases: TGTGCCTGGGGGGCAGGGGATAATGAAAAACTGTTTTTT.

This clone was counted a single time. DNA of the CDR3: TGTGCCAGCAGCCCACCTCGGCGCGGCGGTTACAATGAGCAGTTCTTC. This translates into CASSPPRRGGYNEQFF. The chain combines TRBV7-2 with TRBJ2-1, with unresolved D. The germline V gene has CDR1 SGHTA and CDR2 FQGNSA. The V end was cut by 5 bases, the J end by 4 bases, with 18 bases between. The CDR3 is 16 residues long.